What follows describes a single T cell receptor (beta chain). This sample stems from a study of technical replicates of blood from a few donors. Germline V gives CDR1 SGDLS, CDR2 YYNGEE. The CDR3 has 15 amino acids. V shed 1 base and J shed 7 bases, with 14 bases lying between them. The data were produced by immunoSEQ multiplex PCR, yet TCRdb's version contains in-frame clones alone and is incomplete. The sample lists nearly 80,000 clones, around 92% occurring once. V and J are TRBV9 and TRBJ1-4; D is undetermined. This clonotype originated in a human donor in good health. The specimen was T cells isolated from PBMCs. In nucleotides, the CDR3 is TGTGCCAGCAGCGTACGGGGAGCTCCAATTGAAAAACTGTTTTTT. It translates to CASSVRGAPIEKLFF.